This TCR beta chain comes out of a study of cytomegalovirus exposure and HLA in healthy donors. The germline V and J ends were trimmed by 4 bases and 5 bases, with 14 bases remaining between them. Looked up from germline, CDR1 is LNHDA and CDR2 is SQIVND (reference sequence). There are 14 residues in the CDR3. Amplification used 60 Vbeta primers and 13 Jbeta primers. The table came from immunoSEQ multiplex PCR; TCRdb's copy has only in-frame clones and leaves some out. The table includes some 97,000 clones, more than 75% detected once. Findings of the study overall: The authors enumerated 150 to 200 TCR beta chains as linked to cytomegalovirus. Later work associated fewer than 20,000 TCR beta sequences with HLA alleles at 0.05 false discovery rate.

Samples came from healthy bone marrow donors. This clone was picked up one time. Its antigen is currently unknown. This rearrangement joins TRBV19 to TRBJ1-2; no firm D call. The sequenced material came from PBMCs. The receptor was isolated from a woman aged 50 to 60 in good health and CMV-seropositive. The CDR3 spells CASSTPGNAYGYTF. For the CDR3, the DNA is TGTGCCAGTAGTACTCCGGGAAACGCGTATGGCTACACCTTC. The variable domain in full, with the rest retrieved from reference TRBV19 and TRBJ1-2, is DGGITQSPKYLFRKEGQNVTLSCEQNLNHDAMYWYRQDPGQGLRLIYYSQIVNDFQKGDIAEGYSVSREKKESFPLTVTSAQKNPTAFYLCASSTPGNAYGYTFGSGTRLTVV.